These 32 T cell receptor beta chains share one sample of origin, sequenced in a study of metastatic and nonmetastatic thyroid tumors. Every patient was untreated before thyroid surgery. MiXCR was used by TCRdb to re-call the PCR reads. The sample includes almost 25,000 clones, around an eighth seen only once; the top ten take approximately 15%. Sequencing was performed on blood. Source of these receptors: a female donor with papillary thyroid cancer or a benign thyroid nodule (not recorded which). Some clones in this sample may be carry-over from other donors' samples.

About this clone: Here the CDR3 omits its conserved ending phenylalanine or tryptophan, so a read error is the likely source. The chain has TRBV19 and TRBJ2-7, with a possible D match to TRBD2 (5 bases). The germline V gene encodes CDR1 LNHDA and CDR2 SQIVND (reference sequence). The CDR3 totals 13 residues. Deletions cut 4 bases from V and 2 bases from J, with 9 bases between. CDR3 in amino acids: CASSSTGTYEQYL. CDR3 nucleotides: TGTGCCAGTAGTAGTACCGGGACCTACGAGCAGTACCTC.

This clone is medium-sized. The chain carries TRBV6-1 and TRBJ1-1; the D is unclear. Germline V gene lookup returns CDR1 MNHNS and CDR2 SASEGT. Trimming removed 4 bases from V and 8 bases from J, with 11 bases in between. This CDR3 has 12 residues. The DNA of the CDR3 is TGTGCCAGCAGTGTCGGGGAAACGGAAGCTTTCTTT. This encodes CASSVGETEAFF.

This clone was observed at least ten times. The chain couples TRBV15 to TRBJ2-2, with a possible D match to TRBD2 (7 bases). CDR1 and CDR2 from the germline V gene are LNHNV and YYDKDF (reference sequence). The CDR3 is 15 amino acids. The ends were cut back, 3 bases at V and 7 bases at J, with 15 bases in the middle. Here the CDR3 reads CATSRGGGEVGELFF. The CDR3 DNA reads TGTGCCACCAGCAGGGGGGGGGGCGAGGTCGGGGAGCTGTTTTTT.

Many counts were recorded for this clone. CDR3 sequence reads: CASSLGMGFGDGYTF. The DNA of the CDR3 is TGCGCCAGCAGCTTGGGCATGGGGTTTGGGGATGGCTACACCTTC. The rearrangement uses TRBV5-1 and TRBJ1-2; no reliable D call. CDR1 SGHRS and CDR2 YFSETQ come from the germline V gene. The CDR3 is 15 amino acids. V shed 0 bases and J shed 6 bases, with 15 bases lying between them.

This clone was detected ten times or more. This chain joins TRBV20-1 and TRBJ1-6; TRBD1 is a possible D gene (5 bases). The germline CDR1 and CDR2 sequences are DFQATT and SNEGSKA (reference sequence). Trimming shortened V by 1 base and J by 9 bases, and 16 bases separated the two germline ends. This CDR3 is built from 15 residues. The CDR3 here is CSARGQGEDRSPLHF. The CDR3 coding sequence is TGCAGTGCTAGAGGCCAAGGGGAGGATCGTTCACCCCTCCACTTT.

This clone has ten or more counts. The chain couples TRBV5-1 to TRBJ2-5; 10 bases align to TRBD1. The CDR3 covers 15 residues. Looked up from germline, CDR1 is SGHRS and CDR2 is YFSETQ. Trimming cost V 1 base and J 3 bases; bases outside gene matches: 3. CDR3 sequence (DNA): TGCGCCAGCAGCTTGTTGGGGACAGGGGAAGAGACCCAGTACTTC. Encoded protein: CASSLLGTGEETQYF.

The table lists this clone with many counts. The J gene is TRBJ2-3, the V gene TRBV28; no clear D. Germline loops: CDR1 MDHEN, CDR2 SYDVKM. The V gene lost 1 base and the J gene lost 1 base, with 12 bases spanning the gap. The CDR3 is 16 residues long. CDR3 in amino acids: CASSLFASYGTDTQYF. DNA of the CDR3: TGTGCCAGCAGTTTATTCGCAAGTTACGGCACAGATACGCAGTATTTT.

This clone has at least ten counts. V and J are TRBV5-1 and TRBJ1-5; 7 nucleotides agree with TRBD1. The germline gives CDR1 SGHRS, CDR2 YFSETQ. The V gene end was trimmed by 7 bases and the J gene end by 7 bases; junction bases not matched to a gene: 11. The CDR3 has 14 amino acids. The CDR3 sequence: CASSPEGANQPQHF. CDR3 sequence (DNA): TGCGCCAGCTCCCCGGAGGGGGCAAACCAGCCCCAGCATTTT.

This clone was seen repeatedly, ten times or more. The CDR3 spells CSASFQPNSPLHF. In nucleotides, the CDR3 is TGCAGTGCTAGTTTTCAGCCCAATTCACCCCTCCACTTT. The V gene is TRBV20-1, the J gene TRBJ1-6; D not certain. The V gene lost 3 bases and the J gene lost 7 bases, with 10 bases spanning the gap. This CDR3 comprises 13 residues. Germline loops: CDR1 DFQATT, CDR2 SNEGSKA (reference sequence).

Only a few counts were recorded for this clone. The rearrangement joins TRBV2 to TRBJ2-7; D is undetermined. The CDR3 runs 15 residues. CDR1 is SNHLY and CDR2 is FYNNEI in the germline V gene. Trimming removed 9 bases from V and 0 bases from J, with 18 bases in between. CDR3 protein: CASRVGQWASYEQYF. CDR3 DNA sequence: TGTGCCAGTAGGGTCGGGCAGTGGGCCTCCTACGAGCAGTACTTC.

Ten or more counts support this clone. The chain joins TRBV4-1 to TRBJ2-1; D is unclear. Trimming pared 0 bases from V and 2 bases from J, leaving 5 bases between. The CDR3 covers 14 residues. Germline lookup yields CDR1 MGHRA and CDR2 YSYEKL. CDR3 in amino acids: CASSQDGAYNEQFF. CDR3 nucleotides: TGCGCCAGCAGCCAAGATGGGGCCTACAATGAGCAGTTCTTC.

This clone has a count of ten or more. V gene TRBV19 combines with J gene TRBJ1-1, with D possibly matching TRBD1 (6 bases). The V end lost 7 bases, the J end lost 6 bases, and 21 bases lay between the germline ends. The CDR3 has 15 amino acids. Looked up from germline, CDR1 is LNHDA and CDR2 is SQIVND (reference sequence). DNA of the CDR3: TGTGCCAGTACGGTTTGGTCAGGGGAGAGACCTGAAGCTTTCTTT. This gives the protein CASTVWSGERPEAFF.

This clone was recorded at least ten times. This sequence joins TRBV7-2 and TRBJ2-2; a weak D match, TRBD2 (7 bases). Germline V gene data show CDR1 as SGHTA and CDR2 as FQGNSA. There are 17 residues in the CDR3. V lost 5 bases to trimming and J lost 4 bases, with 20 bases between them. In DNA form, the CDR3 reads TGTGCCAGCAGCCCCGGACTAGGGGGACCCTTCACCGGGGAGCTGTTTTTT. It yields the protein CASSPGLGGPFTGELFF.

The J gene is TRBJ2-3, the V gene TRBV5-4; D unclear. Trimming took off 3 bases at V and 5 bases at J, with 7 bases between the two ends. Germline V CDR1 and CDR2: SGHNT, YYREEE (reference sequence). This CDR3 contains 12 residues. CDR3 DNA: TGTGCCAGCAGCTATCAAGAAGATACGCAGTATTTT. It encodes CASSYQEDTQYF. Full variable domain (remainder filled in from reference TRBV5-4 and TRBJ2-3): ETGVTQSPTHLIKTRGQQVTLRCSSQSGHNTVSWYQQALGQGPQFIFQYYREEENGRGNFPPRFSGLQFPNYSSELNVNALELDDSALYLCASSYQEDTQYFGPGTRLTVL.

The V and J genes are TRBV6-5 and TRBJ2-7, with 9 bases aligning to TRBD1. Losses at the gene ends were 0 bases for V and 3 bases for J; bases not matched to a gene: 0. The CDR3 is 14 amino acids. The V gene's germline CDR1 is MNHEY and CDR2 SVGAGI. CDR3 bases: TGTGCCAGCAGTTACTCGGGACAGGGCTACGAGCAGTACTTC. As protein: CASSYSGQGYEQYF.

This clone has at least ten counts. The chain combines TRBV19 with TRBJ1-5; D is unclear. Trimming took 6 bases from V and 0 from J, leaving 12 bases between them. There are 15 residues in the CDR3. CDR1 and CDR2 from the germline V gene are LNHDA and SQIVND (reference sequence). CDR3 bases: TGTGCCAGTAGGTTGGATACTTATAGCAATCAGCCCCAGCATTTT. This codes for CASRLDTYSNQPQHF.

This clone was seen a few times. The germline gene is not matched at one end of the junction; a read error may be the cause. This specimen includes other DNA sequences encoding the same CDR3. The V call is TRBV4-1, the J call TRBJ2-3; 8 nucleotides agree with TRBD2. The germline V gene has CDR1 MGHRA and CDR2 YSYEKL. CDR3 length: 15 residues. This CDR3 reads CASRLREGGTDAQYF. The CDR3 DNA is TGCGCCAGCAGGCTCCGGGAGGGCGGCACAGATGCGCAGTATTTT.

This clone came up many times. The chain links TRBV7-9 to TRBJ2-5; the D gene is possibly TRBD1 (6 bases). The CDR3 is 15 residues long. Germline values: CDR1 SEHNR, CDR2 FQNEAQ (reference sequence). Trimming removed 6 bases from V and 2 bases from J, with 16 bases in between. CDR3 protein: CASSYRVRGQETQYF. Written as DNA, the CDR3 is TGTGCCAGCAGTTACAGGGTTCGAGGACAAGAGACCCAGTACTTC. The full variable domain, its missing parts supplied by reference TRBV7-9 and TRBJ2-5, is DTGVSQNPRHKITKRGQNVTFRCDPISEHNRLYWYRQTLGQGPEFLTYFQNEAQLEKSRLLSDRFSAERPKGSFSTLEIQRTEQGDSAMYLCASSYRVRGQETQYFGPGTRLLVL.

This clone was observed at least ten times. The rearrangement joins TRBV6-1 to TRBJ1-5; a weak D match, TRBD1 (5 bases). This CDR3 has 14 residues. CDR1 is MNHNS and CDR2 is SASEGT in the germline V gene. V was pared by 4 bases and J by 3 bases, with 10 bases between. The CDR3 is CASSAGFSNQPQHF. The CDR3 DNA reads TGTGCCAGCAGTGCAGGGTTTTCCAATCAGCCCCAGCATTTT.

The genes are TRBV18 and TRBJ2-7; 11 bases fit TRBD2. V trimming: 4 bases; J trimming: 6 bases; junction bases outside the gene matches: 5. Per germline, CDR1 KGHSH and CDR2 LQKENI. The CDR3 is made up of 14 amino acids. DNA for the CDR3: TGTGCCAGCTCACGGGGACTAGCGGAGGGCGAGCAGTACTTC. Translated, it gives CASSRGLAEGEQYF.

This clone was detected ten times or more. The CDR3 nucleotides read TGTGCCAGTATAGACAGGATGACCTACGAGCAGTACTTC. Amino acid sequence: CASIDRMTYEQYF. The rearrangement uses TRBV28 and TRBJ2-7; a possible D gene is TRBD1 (6 bases). V was shortened by 9 bases and J by 2 bases, with 14 bases between the two germline ends. Germline values: CDR1 MDHEN, CDR2 SYDVKM. This CDR3 has 13 amino acids.

This clone was counted only a few times. This chain connects TRBV6-2 or TRBV6-3 to TRBJ2-7; D unclear. CDR3 length: 16 residues. With 6 bases removed from V and 6 bases from J, the gap between germline ends came to 24 bases. Germline-derived CDR1 and CDR2 are MNHEY and SVGEGT. CDR3 in DNA: TGTGCCAGCAGACTCGACACACGATCTGCTTGGGCCGAGCAGTACTTC. This gives the protein CASRLDTRSAWAEQYF.

This chain joins TRBV27 and TRBJ2-2; D remains unclear. CDR1 and CDR2 from the germline V gene are MNHEY and SMNVEV (reference sequence). This CDR3 region has 13 residues. Trimming took off 4 bases at V and 3 bases at J, with 6 bases between the two ends. The CDR3: CASSSDDTGELFF. DNA for the CDR3: TGTGCCAGCAGTTCCGATGACACCGGGGAGCTGTTTTTT.

The chain has TRBV20-1 and TRBJ1-2; TRBD1 might be the D (5 bases). V was cut by 7 bases and J by 2 bases, with 11 bases left in between. This CDR3 contains 12 residues. Germline V gives CDR1 DFQATT, CDR2 SNEGSKA (reference sequence). The CDR3 DNA follows: TGCAGTGAGGGGCAGGTAAACTATGGCTACACCTTC. Its translation is CSEGQVNYGYTF.

J is TRBJ2-1 and V is TRBV6-1; 12 bases align to TRBD2. CDR3 length: 17 residues. J lost 10 bases, V lost 1 base, and 11 bases had no gene match. The germline CDR1 and CDR2 sequences are MNHNS and SASEGT. The CDR3 here is CASSEVPLAGGPGEQFF. For the CDR3, the DNA is TGTGCCAGCAGTGAAGTCCCCCTAGCGGGAGGGCCTGGGGAGCAGTTCTTC.

By sample share, this clone is medium-sized. The chain uses TRBV6-1 and TRBJ2-7, with D perhaps matching TRBD2 (6 bases). Trimming left V 4 bases short and J 1 base short, with 14 bases between. Germline values: CDR1 MNHNS, CDR2 SASEGT. This CDR3 spans 15 amino acids. The DNA of the CDR3 is TGTGCCAGCAGTGTTGGGGGGAGCATGTCCTACGAGCAGTACTTC. Its protein is CASSVGGSMSYEQYF.

This clone was recorded at least ten times. The V and J genes are TRBV12-3 or TRBV12-4 and TRBJ1-2; D is ambiguous. Trimming removed 3 bases at V and 4 bases at J, with 15 bases between. CDR3 length equals 15 residues. CDR3 region: CASSFGRIKTYGYTF. The CDR3 region has the DNA TGTGCCAGCAGTTTCGGCAGGATCAAGACCTATGGCTACACCTTC.

The V gene is TRBV20-1, the J gene TRBJ2-7; a weak D match, TRBD1 (5 bases). The CDR3 is 12 residues long. V was clipped by 8 bases and J by 7 bases, with 18 bases between them. Germline CDR1 and CDR2: DFQATT and SNEGSKA (reference sequence). The DNA of the CDR3 is TGCAGTCCGGCTTGGGGCTCGAGGGAGCAGTACTTC. Translating gives CSPAWGSREQYF.

The J gene is TRBJ1-2, the V gene TRBV5-1; D unclear. Germline assignment: CDR1 SGHRS and CDR2 YFSETQ. With 0 bases removed from V and 2 bases from J, the gap between germline ends came to 8 bases. The CDR3 loop spans 14 amino acids. The chain's CDR3 is CASSLDPGNYGYTF. The CDR3 nucleotides are TGCGCCAGCAGCTTGGATCCGGGAAACTATGGCTACACCTTC.

Ten or more counts support this clone. The chain links TRBV2 to TRBJ1-3; 9 nucleotides agree with TRBD1. Trimming removed 6 bases from V and 3 bases from J; junction bases left unmatched: 6. The CDR3 covers 15 residues. The germline V gene has CDR1 SNHLY and CDR2 FYNNEI. The CDR3 loop is CASSQDRGSGNTIYF. Here the CDR3 DNA reads TGTGCCAGCAGCCAGGACAGGGGAAGTGGAAACACCATATATTTT.

By share of the sample, this clone is medium-sized. The CDR3 DNA reads as TGTGCCACTAGGGGGACCTACGAGCAGTACTTC. This sequence encodes CATRGTYEQYF. This chain uses TRBV19 with TRBJ2-7, with a weak D call TRBD1 (6 bases). Per germline, CDR1 LNHDA and CDR2 SQIVND (reference sequence). V lost 10 bases and J 2 bases, leaving 9 bases between the germline ends. The CDR3 length is 11 residues.

This clone was recorded many times. The chain has TRBV9 and TRBJ2-3; D is unresolved. This CDR3 spans 16 amino acids. The germline CDR1 and CDR2 sequences are SGDLS and YYNGEE. Trimming stripped 7 bases from V and 1 base from J, with 19 bases between. The CDR3: CASAGRWDSRTDTQYF. CDR3 coding DNA: TGTGCCAGCGCCGGACGGTGGGATTCACGCACAGATACGCAGTATTTT. Supplemented by reference TRBV9 and TRBJ2-3, the full variable domain reads DSGVTQTPKHLITATGQRVTLRCSPRSGDLSVYWYQQSLDQGLQFLIQYYNGEERAKGNILERFSAQQFPDLHSELNLSSLELGDSALYFCASAGRWDSRTDTQYFGPGTRLTVL.